The source of this T cell receptor beta chain is a study of blood T cell repertoires in COVID-19. Looking at the study overall: The United States, Italy and Spain were the sources of the acute and convalescent COVID-19 samples. Nucleic acid was either cDNA or gDNA, and it came from T cells, B-cell-depleted T cells, or PBMCs.

In the authors' methods: Amplified reference gene primers provided the basis for estimating nucleated cell counts. Method: immunoSEQ multiplex PCR; TCRdb's copy keeps in-frame clones and lacks some. V, J and clone size were drawn from that table, and D and trimming were deduced from the DNA. The sample lists 150,000 to 200,000 clones; 87% were seen once. CDR1 is MGHRA and CDR2 is YSYEKL in the germline V gene. V was trimmed by 0 bases and J by 3 bases, leaving 13 bases between them. CDR3 length: 16 amino acids. Seattle patients were enrolled while actively infected and followed longitudinally. Input material: peripheral blood. V is TRBV4-1 and J is TRBJ2-3, with D perhaps TRBD1 (5 bases). The receptor comes from a woman in her 70s with COVID-19, enrolled during active disease. The CDR3 sequence is CASSQERREGTDTQYF. Here the CDR3 DNA reads TGCGCCAGCAGCCAAGAACGCAGGGAAGGGACAGATACGCAGTATTTT.